This T cell receptor (beta chain) was sequenced for a study of control samples from healthy donors and cancer patients. From germline, CDR1 is KGHSH and CDR2 LQKENI. The CDR3 totals 12 residues. This clone has only a few counts. Germline is not matched at one junction end, which may reflect a read error. Using immunoSEQ multiplex PCR, the repertoire was profiled, and TCRdb retains in-frame clones only, with some absent. The table shows around 250,000 clones, with over 75% occurring only once. The chain is built from TRBV18 and TRBJ1-1, with 8 bases that match TRBD1. The clonotype comes from a woman in her sixties or seventies with lung cancer. Sequenced material: PBMCs. The CDR3 is CASSSDRAPAVF. The DNA for the CDR3 is TGTGCCAGCTCGTCGGACAGGGCACCCGCCGTCTTT.